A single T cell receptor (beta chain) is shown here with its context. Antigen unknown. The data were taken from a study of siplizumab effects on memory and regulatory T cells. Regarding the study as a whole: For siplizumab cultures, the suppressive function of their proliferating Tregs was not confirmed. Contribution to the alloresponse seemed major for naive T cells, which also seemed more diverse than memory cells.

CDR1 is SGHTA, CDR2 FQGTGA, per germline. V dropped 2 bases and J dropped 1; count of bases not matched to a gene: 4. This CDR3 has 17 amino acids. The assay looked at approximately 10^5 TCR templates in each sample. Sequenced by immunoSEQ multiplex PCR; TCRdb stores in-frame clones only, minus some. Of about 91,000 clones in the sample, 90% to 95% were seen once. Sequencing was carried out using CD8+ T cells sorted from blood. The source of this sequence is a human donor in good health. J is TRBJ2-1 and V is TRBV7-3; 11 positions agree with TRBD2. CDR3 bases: TGTGCCAGCAGCTTACTAGCGGGAGGTGATTCCTACAATGAGCAGTTCTTC. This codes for CASSLLAGGDSYNEQFF.